The text below deals with one T cell receptor (beta chain). The V segment lost 7 bases and the J segment 6 bases; nucleotides outside the gene matches: 13. The CDR3 runs 15 residues. Germline CDR1 is SNHLY and CDR2 is FYNNEI. The data were taken from a study of blood T cell repertoires in COVID-19. Per the authors' pipeline: Nucleated cell counts were estimated from reference gene primer amplification. Assay: immunoSEQ multiplex PCR; the TCRdb copy retains only in-frame clones and omits some. Clone size and the V and J calls come from that table; the DNA yielded D and trimming. The sample yields 200,000 to 300,000 clones, approximately 80% seen once.

The specimen was peripheral blood. The TCR comes from a woman in her 70s with acute or convalescent COVID-19. This sequence joins TRBV2 and TRBJ1-2, with TRBD1 matching 8 bases. The CDR3: CASTSRQGAQDGYTF. The CDR3, as DNA: TGTGCCAGCACCTCCCGGCAGGGGGCGCAGGATGGCTACACCTTC. Variable domain in full (rest from reference TRBV2 and TRBJ1-2): EPEVTQTPSHQVTQMGQEVILRCVPISNHLYFYWYRQILGQKVEFLVSFYNNEISEKSEIFDDQFSVERPDGSNFTLKIRSTKLEDSAMYFCASTSRQGAQDGYTFGSGTRLTVV.